This is a list of T cell receptor beta chains from one sample in a study of blood T cell repertoires in COVID-19. Profiling relied on immunoSEQ multiplex PCR, and the TCRdb table lists in-frame clones only, not all of them. Altogether more than 350,000 clones are present, 80% to 90% being singletons, with the ten largest covering approximately 1%. Sequencing input: PBMCs or T cells enriched from blood (not recorded which). The origin of the receptors is a man in his late teens or twenties who had recovered from COVID-19. The CDR3 runs from the conserved cysteine through the conserved F or W. Each record gives: J gene, D gene, V gene, clone size, CDR3 DNA, CDR3 protein. A D gene is named only where the DNA matches it firmly. Only some rows state a clone size, as once, few, many or a class for expanded clones.

j_gene: TRBJ2-5
d_gene: -
v_gene: TRBV7-8
abundance: few
CDR3nt: TGTGCCAGCAGCTTGCCCCAGGCCCCTCTAAGGGAGACCCAGTACTTC
CDR3aa: CASSLPQAPLRETQYF

j_gene: TRBJ2-5
d_gene: TRBD2
v_gene: TRBV6-2/TRBV6-3
abundance: -
CDR3nt: TGTGCCAGCAGTTATTACGGGAGGCAGGGAGAGACCCAGTACTTC
CDR3aa: CASSYYGRQGETQYF

j_gene: TRBJ1-1
d_gene: -
v_gene: TRBV3-1/TRBV3-2
abundance: -
CDR3nt: TGTGCCAGCAGCCAAACTCGAACTGAAGCTTTCTTT
CDR3aa: CASSQTRTEAFF

j_gene: TRBJ2-7
d_gene: TRBD1
v_gene: TRBV30
abundance: -
CDR3nt: TGTGCCTGGAGTGTAGGGGGACAGGGATCGGAGGAGCAGTACTTC
CDR3aa: CAWSVGGQGSEEQYF

j_gene: TRBJ2-7
d_gene: TRBD2
v_gene: TRBV5-6
abundance: -
CDR3nt: TGTGCCAGCACTTTCGGACTAGCGGGAGGCGAGCAGTACTTC
CDR3aa: CASTFGLAGGEQYF

j_gene: TRBJ1-3
d_gene: -
v_gene: TRBV4-3
abundance: once
CDR3nt: TGCGCCAGCAGCCAAGTCGGCAGGGATCACACCATATATTTT
CDR3aa: CASSQVGRDHTIYF

j_gene: TRBJ1-2
d_gene: -
v_gene: TRBV7-9
abundance: -
CDR3nt: TGTGCCAGCAGCTTAAGTACAGGGCACTATGGCTACACCTTC
CDR3aa: CASSLSTGHYGYTF

j_gene: TRBJ1-5
d_gene: -
v_gene: TRBV5-5
abundance: -
CDR3nt: TGTGCCAGCAGCTCCGCCGGGGCAGGGGTTTATCCCCAGCATTTT
CDR3aa: CASSSAGAGVYPQHF

j_gene: TRBJ2-7
d_gene: TRBD2
v_gene: TRBV19
abundance: -
CDR3nt: TGTGCCAGTACCCCCTGGGCTAGCGGAGGGGAGCAGTACTTC
CDR3aa: CASTPWASGGEQYF

j_gene: TRBJ1-5
d_gene: -
v_gene: TRBV7-9
abundance: -
CDR3nt: TGTGCCAGCAGCTTAGATAGCCATCAGCCCCAGCATTTT
CDR3aa: CASSLDSHQPQHF

j_gene: TRBJ1-2
d_gene: -
v_gene: TRBV27
abundance: -
CDR3nt: TGTGCCAGCAGTTCCGCGGCGAGGGCTTCATACACCTTC
CDR3aa: CASSSAARASYTF